The 9 T cell receptor beta chains below all came from one sample that was sequenced in a study of vaccination effects on CD4 cells after COVID-19. No antigens are known for them. The protocol was immunoSEQ multiplex PCR, while the TCRdb copy is restricted to in-frame clones and leaves out a portion. The sample shows 65,000 to 95,000 clones, 60% to 85% of them seen only once. Antigen-specific CD4+ T cells were expanded with viral peptide pools in the ViraFEST assay before sequencing. Between days 9 and 10 of culture, CD4+ T cells were separated out. Of the BNT162b2 and mRNA-1273 vaccines, participants received two doses of one or the other. This specimen consisted of CD4+ T cells from PBMCs cultured with HCoV-OC43 spike peptides, obtained after COVID-19 vaccination. Stated subset: HCoV-OC43 spike overlapping peptide pool stimulation. The receptors were gathered from a human donor who received a COVID-19 vaccine.

The chain couples TRBV14 to TRBJ1-5, with a weak D call TRBD1 (6 bases). Germline values: CDR1 SGHDN, CDR2 FVKESK. The CDR3 spans 13 residues. V was clipped by 6 bases and J by 6 bases, with 12 bases between them. In nucleotides, the CDR3 is TGTGCCAGCAGTTTGGACAGTAGTCAGCCCCAGCATTTT. It specifies CASSLDSSQPQHF.

The CDR3 DNA follows: TGTGCCAGTAGACAGCGGGGGGCAAAAGAGACCCAGTACTTC. Protein: CASRQRGAKETQYF. The chain has TRBV19 and TRBJ2-5; TRBD2 agrees at 9 bases. The trim removed 6 bases at V and 3 bases at J, leaving 5 bases unmatched. Germline V gene sequence: CDR1 LNHDA, CDR2 SQIVND (reference sequence). This CDR3 is built from 14 residues.

The V call is TRBV7-2, the J call TRBJ2-5; 11 nucleotides agree with TRBD2. Germline assignment: CDR1 SGHTA and CDR2 FQGNSA. V lost 1 base and J lost 7; bases outside the gene matches: 2. The CDR3 has 14 residues. The DNA for the CDR3 is TGTGCCAGCAGCTTAGTAGCGGGGGGGCGGACCCAGTACTTC. Translated, it gives CASSLVAGGRTQYF.

A few counts support this clone. V and J are TRBV5-1 and TRBJ1-6; no definite D call. The CDR3 is made up of 13 amino acids. Germline values: CDR1 SGHRS, CDR2 YFSETQ. The V end lost 1 base, the J end lost 5 bases, and 4 bases lay between the germline ends. The DNA for the CDR3 is TGCGCCAGCAGCTTGAGGGATAATTCACCCCTCCACTTT. This codes for CASSLRDNSPLHF.

J is TRBJ2-3 and V is TRBV18; a possible D gene is TRBD2 (7 bases). The germline V and J ends were trimmed by 3 bases and 2 bases, with 15 bases remaining between them. The germline gives CDR1 KGHSH, CDR2 LQKENI. This CDR3 is 16 amino acids long. This CDR3 reads CASSPVGGGVTDTQYF. DNA of the CDR3: TGTGCCAGCTCACCCGTGGGCGGGGGCGTCACAGATACGCAGTATTTT.

This clone was seen a handful of times. V is TRBV7-7 and J is TRBJ1-6; no firm D call. The CDR3 length is 13 residues. Germline values: CDR1 SSHAT, CDR2 FNYEAQ (reference sequence). V lost 2 bases, J lost 11 bases, and 10 bases lay in between. The CDR3 spells CASSLLERPPLHF. CDR3 DNA sequence: TGTGCCAGCAGCTTATTAGAGAGGCCACCCCTCCACTTT.

This chain links TRBV18 with TRBJ2-2; TRBD1 matches 10 bases. The V gene end was trimmed by 3 bases and the J gene end by 5 bases; junction bases not matched to a gene: 6. There are 16 residues in the CDR3. Germline V gene sequence: CDR1 KGHSH, CDR2 LQKENI. The CDR3 sequence is CASSPRQGAGTGELFF. Here the CDR3 DNA reads TGTGCCAGCTCACCGCGACAGGGGGCTGGAACCGGGGAGCTGTTTTTT. Based on the CDR3 plus reference TRBV18 and TRBJ2-2, the full variable domain is NAGVMQNPRHLVRRRGQEARLRCSPMKGHSHVYWYRQLPEEGLKFMVYLQKENIIDESGMPKERFSAEFPKEGPSILRIQQVVRGDSAAYFCASSPRQGAGTGELFFGEGSRLTVL.

This clone has only a few counts. The CDR3 nucleotides are TGTGCCAGTAGTCCGGGACCCACTGGAAACACCATATATTTT. Encoded protein: CASSPGPTGNTIYF. The chain recombines TRBV19 with TRBJ1-3; D possibly corresponds to TRBD1 (5 bases). The germline V and J ends were trimmed by 5 bases and 2 bases, with 10 bases remaining between them. Germline values: CDR1 LNHDA, CDR2 SQIVND (reference sequence). CDR3 length: 14 residues. The entire variable domain, with the rest obtained from reference TRBV19 and TRBJ1-3, is as follows: DGGITQSPKYLFRKEGQNVTLSCEQNLNHDAMYWYRQDPGQGLRLIYYSQIVNDFQKGDIAEGYSVSREKKESFPLTVTSAQKNPTAFYLCASSPGPTGNTIYFGEGSWLTVV.

The chain recombines TRBV19 with TRBJ2-3; D remains ambiguous. The CDR3 contains 11 residues. Per germline, CDR1 LNHDA and CDR2 SQIVND (reference sequence). Trimming took 6 bases from V and 14 from J, leaving 15 bases between them. CDR3 DNA sequence: TGTGCCAGTAGAGCGACCTTCGGAACGTATTTT. As protein: CASRATFGTYF.